What follows are 29 T cell receptor beta chains derived from one specimen sequenced in a study of blood T cells in healthy people across ages. Combining a sample-barcoded 5' primer with a J-beta primer mix, a second PCR ran for about 7 to 11 cycles. TCRdb recomputed calls from the 5' RACE reads with MiXCR, one row per CDR3 protein. The table records approximately 1.5 million distinct CDR3 sequences, about 42% of them present only once. Input material: blood. The receptors were sampled from a woman aged 18-30 years in good health.

This clonotype was picked up a small number of times. The chain carries TRBV12-3 or TRBV12-4 and TRBJ2-7; D is unclear. The CDR3 runs to 13 residues. V lost 3 bases, J lost 3 bases, and 9 bases lay in between. DNA of the CDR3: TGTGCCAGCAGTTTGCACAGCCTCTACGAGCAGTACTTC. It encodes CASSLHSLYEQYF.

This clonotype was seen only a few times. The chain couples TRBV30 to TRBJ2-3; the D gene is possibly TRBD2 (5 bases). Germline loops: CDR1 GTSNPN, CDR2 SVGIG (reference sequence). Trimming took off 4 bases at V and 7 bases at J, with 9 bases between the two ends. There are 11 residues in the CDR3. The CDR3 loop reads CAWTEDYTQYF. In DNA form, the CDR3 reads TGTGCCTGGACGGAGGATTATACGCAGTATTTT.

Notes on this clonotype: The junction departs from germline at one end; a sequencing error may be responsible. The V call is TRBV7-9, the J call TRBJ1-1; D is ambiguous. Germline V gene sequence: CDR1 SEHNR, CDR2 FQNEAQ (reference sequence). CDR3 size: 13 residues. The CDR3 is CAGQRQEHTAAFF. For the CDR3, the DNA is TGTGCCGGTCAAAGGCAGGAGCACACTGCAGCTTTCTTT.

This clonotype was observed a handful of times. The rearrangement joins TRBV7-8 to TRBJ1-5; D not resolved. Trimming removed 5 bases from V and 4 bases from J, with 15 bases in between. CDR3 length: 15 amino acids. Germline V CDR1 and CDR2: SGHVS, FQNEAQ. The CDR3 protein is CASSAARHANQPQHF. CDR3 DNA: TGTGCCAGCAGCGCCGCACGACATGCAAATCAGCCCCAGCATTTT.

This clonotype has just a few counts. This chain links TRBV6-1 with TRBJ2-5; TRBD2 agrees at 9 bases. The DNA matches TRBJ2-7 better at its end, which makes the J call doubtful. The CDR3 length is 15 residues. The germline CDR1 and CDR2 sequences are MNHNS and SASEGT. CDR3 nucleotide sequence: TGTGCCAGCATCAAAAGAGCGGGAGGAGGGTACGAGCAGTACTTC. Its protein product is CASIKRAGGGYEQYF.

This clonotype was detected only a few times. In DNA form, the CDR3 reads TGTGCCAGCAGTTTCTGGGGGAGGGAGTTTGGGGCAGATACGCAGTATTTT. Its protein product is CASSFWGREFGADTQYF. The chain combines TRBV12-3 or TRBV12-4 with TRBJ2-3, with 7 bases that match TRBD2. This CDR3 contains 17 residues. V shed 3 bases and J 4 bases; nucleotides not matched to a gene: 13.

This rearrangement joins TRBV12-5 to TRBJ2-1; 9 bases fit TRBD2. Germline loops: CDR1 LGHNT, CDR2 FRNRAP. V shed 4 bases and J 3 bases; nucleotides not matched to a gene: 4. This CDR3 has 15 residues. CDR3 protein: CASGWSGRHYNEQFF. The CDR3 nucleotides read TGTGCTAGTGGTTGGAGCGGGAGGCACTACAATGAGCAGTTCTTC.

About this clonotype itself: One end of the junction is discordant with germline, which a read error may explain. This sequence joins TRBV5-5 and TRBJ2-2; D is uncertain. The CDR3 is 15 residues long. Germline CDR1 is SGHKS and CDR2 is YYEKEE (reference sequence). As DNA, the CDR3 is TGTGCCAGCGGCTTGGTCCACGTTCTCACCGGGGAGCTGTTTTTT. Its protein product is CASGLVHVLTGELFF.

This clonotype has just a few counts. The V call is TRBV28, the J call TRBJ2-2; 11 positions match TRBD2. Germline V lookup: CDR1 MDHEN, CDR2 SYDVKM. The CDR3 is 15 amino acids. With V trimmed by 4 bases and J by 4 bases, 2 bases remained unmatched. DNA of the CDR3: TGTGCCAGCAGTTCGGGGACTAGCGGCACCGGGGAGCTGTTTTTT. Translation: CASSSGTSGTGELFF.

CDR3 DNA: TGTGCCAGCAGCTCTTCTAGGGGGGGTATTAGCACAGATACGCAGTATTTT. Amino acid sequence: CASSSSRGGISTDTQYF. The chain is built from TRBV7-8 and TRBJ2-3; perhaps TRBD2 as D (7 bases). The V end was cut by 4 bases, the J end by 0 bases, with 17 bases between. CDR1 SGHVS and CDR2 FQNEAQ come from the germline V gene. This CDR3 is built from 17 residues.

Details on this clonotype: This may be a read error: a much more frequent sequence differs by one nucleotide. J is TRBJ2-1 and V is TRBV27; D uncertain. The CDR3 spans 12 residues. V dropped 6 bases and J dropped 5 bases, with 8 bases sitting between them. Germline V gene data show CDR1 as MNHEY and CDR2 as SMNVEV (reference sequence). CDR3 region: CASRDGNNEQFF. The CDR3 region has the DNA TGTGCCAGCAGGGACGGAAACAATGAGCAGTTCTTC.

This clonotype was seen only a few times. This chain connects TRBV9 to TRBJ1-2, with 7 bases that match TRBD1. V was clipped by 4 bases and J by 2 bases; unmatched bases: 5. The germline CDR1 and CDR2 sequences are SGDLS and YYNGEE. This CDR3 is built from 14 residues. The DNA for the CDR3 is TGTGCCAGCAGCTCTCGACAGGGCAACTATGGCTACACCTTC. It is translated as CASSSRQGNYGYTF.

This clonotype was counted between two and nine times. The chain uses TRBV5-8 and TRBJ1-4; 7 bases agree with TRBD1. The CDR3 totals 15 residues. V trimming: 4 bases; J trimming: 4 bases; junction bases outside the gene matches: 7. CDR1 is SGHTS, CDR2 YDEGEE, per germline. CDR3 in amino acids: CASSRWDSYNEKLFF. In nucleotides, the CDR3 is TGTGCCAGCAGCCGCTGGGACAGTTATAATGAAAAACTGTTTTTT. The variable domain in full, with the rest retrieved from reference TRBV5-8 and TRBJ1-4, is EAGVTQSPTHLIKTRGQQATLRCSPISGHTSVYWYQQALGLGLQFLLWYDEGEERNRGNFPPRFSGRQFPNYSSELNVNALELEDSALYLCASSRWDSYNEKLFFGSGTQLSVL.

V usage is TRBV21-1 and J usage is TRBJ1-2. TRBV21-1 is annotated as a pseudogene. The CDR3 length is 12 residues. The CDR3 sequence is CAPAGGSYGYTF. The CDR3, as DNA: TGTGCCCCCGCGGGGGGGAGCTATGGCTACACCTTC.

There are many counts of this clonotype. The chain couples TRBV12-3 or TRBV12-4 to TRBJ2-1; D unresolved. The CDR3 has 15 residues. V was pared by 5 bases and J by 3 bases, with 14 bases between. CDR3 loop: CASSPTFLNYNEQFF. The CDR3 bases are TGTGCCAGCAGTCCCACATTTTTAAACTACAATGAGCAGTTCTTC.

The chain links TRBV7-2 to TRBJ2-7; D uncertain. This CDR3 spans 11 amino acids. Looked up from germline, CDR1 is SGHTA and CDR2 is FQGNSA. The V and J ends lost 6 bases and 6 bases respectively, with 9 bases between them. CDR3 nucleotides: TGTGCCAGCAGGCTTATGGGCGAGCAGTACTTC. Residues: CASRLMGEQYF.

The chain combines TRBV3-1 with TRBJ1-2; TRBD1 is a possible D gene (5 bases). Germline CDR1 is LGHDT and CDR2 is YNNKEL (reference sequence). The length of the CDR3 is 14 residues. The V end lost 1 base, the J end lost 5 bases, and 11 bases lay between the germline ends. CDR3 loop: CASSQVTGGYGYTF. The CDR3 nucleotides read TGTGCCAGCAGCCAAGTTACGGGGGGGTATGGCTACACCTTC.

This clonotype has more than one count but fewer than ten. V and J are TRBV12-3 or TRBV12-4 and TRBJ1-5; the D gene is possibly TRBD1 (5 bases). The CDR3 runs 14 residues. With 2 bases removed from V and 7 bases from J, the gap between germline ends came to 12 bases. The CDR3 here is CASSLRGPGQPQHF. The CDR3 DNA reads as TGTGCCAGCAGTTTACGGGGACCCGGCCAGCCCCAGCATTTT.

This chain uses TRBV19 with TRBJ1-2; D gene ambiguous. Germline V gene sequence: CDR1 LNHDA, CDR2 SQIVND (reference sequence). V dropped 3 bases and J dropped 1 base, with 6 bases sitting between them. The CDR3 consists of 13 residues. The CDR3 is CASSIAVNYGYTF. The CDR3, as DNA: TGTGCCAGTAGTATCGCAGTTAACTATGGCTACACCTTC. The entire variable domain, with the rest obtained from reference TRBV19 and TRBJ1-2, is as follows: DGGITQSPKYLFRKEGQNVTLSCEQNLNHDAMYWYRQDPGQGLRLIYYSQIVNDFQKGDIAEGYSVSREKKESFPLTVTSAQKNPTAFYLCASSIAVNYGYTFGSGTRLTVV.

The chain employs TRBV25-1 and TRBJ1-4, with D unresolved. From germline, CDR1 is MGHDK and CDR2 SYGVNS. The CDR3 is made up of 15 amino acids. V dropped 1 base and J dropped 8 bases, with 14 bases sitting between them. The CDR3 protein is CASSESTQYQEKLFF. The CDR3 DNA sequence: TGTGCCAGCAGTGAATCAACGCAGTACCAGGAAAAACTGTTTTTT.

In regard to this clonotype: Being one base from a much bigger clone, this may be a read error. The rearrangement joins TRBV10-3 to TRBJ1-4; D might be TRBD1 (6 bases). Germline V CDR1 and CDR2: ENHRY, SYGVKD. There are 14 residues in the CDR3. The CDR3 loop reads CAVSEGATNEKLFF. The CDR3 nucleotides are TGTGCCGTCAGTGAGGGGGCAACTAATGAAAAACTGTTTTTT.

On this clonotype itself: A much larger clone sits a single nucleotide away, making a read error possible. The chain uses TRBV12-3 or TRBV12-4 and TRBJ2-1, with TRBD2 matching over 9 bases. The CDR3 runs 14 residues. V lost 8 bases to trimming and J lost 4 bases; unmatched junction nucleotides: 6. This CDR3 is CASGRLADYNEQFF. The CDR3 DNA is TGTGCCAGCGGAAGACTAGCGGATTACAATGAGCAGTTCTTC.

This chain joins TRBV7-2 and TRBJ1-1, with D unclear. The germline V gene has CDR1 SGHTA and CDR2 FQGNSA. This CDR3 region has 15 residues. V dropped 5 bases and J dropped 5 bases, with 18 bases sitting between them. CDR3 region: CASSALNGVRTEAFF. CDR3 coding DNA: TGTGCCAGCAGCGCATTGAACGGGGTCCGGACTGAAGCTTTCTTT.

V usage is TRBV4-3 and J usage is TRBJ1-1; D remains unclear. Trimming removed 0 bases at V and 5 bases at J, with 16 bases between. The CDR3 runs 16 residues. Germline-derived CDR1 and CDR2 are LGHNA and YSLEER. CDR3 residues: CASSQDFVSWDTEAFF. Written as DNA, the CDR3 is TGCGCCAGCAGCCAAGATTTCGTGTCGTGGGATACTGAAGCTTTCTTT.

In nucleotides, the CDR3 is TGCGCCAGCAAACTGGGATTGGGCACTGAAGCTTTCTTT. Encoded protein: CASKLGLGTEAFF. The rearrangement uses TRBV5-1 and TRBJ1-1, with no clear D. CDR1 and CDR2 (germline): SGHRS, YFSETQ. There are 13 residues in the CDR3. Trimming pared 6 bases from V and 4 bases from J, leaving 13 bases between.

The J gene is TRBJ2-1, the V gene TRBV20-1; 8 bases match TRBD2. The germline V gene has CDR1 DFQATT and CDR2 SNEGSKA (reference sequence). The CDR3 has 17 residues. V was clipped by 5 bases and J by 7 bases; unmatched bases: 19. Written as DNA, the CDR3 is TGCAGTGCTGGGTCCTATACCGGGACTAGGTTAAGGAATGAGCAGTTCTTC. The encoded protein is CSAGSYTGTRLRNEQFF.

CDR3: CASSQGTTEETQFF. The DNA of the CDR3 is TGCGCCAGCAGCCAAGGGACCACCGAAGAGACCCAGTTCTTC. This chain connects TRBV4-1 to TRBJ2-5; D unclear. The J call may be mistaken, given a closer DNA end match to TRBJ2-1. Germline V lookup: CDR1 MGHRA, CDR2 YSYEKL. The CDR3 sequence is 14 residues long.

V is TRBV7-9 and J is TRBJ1-2; a weak D match, TRBD1 (6 bases). This CDR3 has 15 residues. V was cut by 4 bases and J by 7 bases, with 19 bases left in between. CDR1 and CDR2 from the germline V gene are SEHNR and FQNEAQ (reference sequence). CDR3 sequence: CASSSIAGDVTGYTF. Here the CDR3 DNA reads TGTGCCAGCAGCTCCATAGCAGGGGATGTGACTGGCTACACCTTC.

The chain joins TRBV7-9 to TRBJ2-1, with D tentatively TRBD1 (5 bases). The germline V gene has CDR1 SEHNR and CDR2 FQNEAQ (reference sequence). This CDR3 contains 16 residues. Trimming cost V 5 bases and J 3 bases, with 17 bases left between them. The CDR3 nucleotides are TGTGCCAGCAGCCCCAGGGCGCTACCGGACTACAATGAGCAGTTCTTC. Translated: CASSPRALPDYNEQFF.